These T cell receptor beta chains were read from a single sample in a study of monozygotic twins with cystic fibrosis. Data came from immunoSEQ multiplex PCR; TCRdb stores just in-frame clones and leaves some out. The data contain approximately 25,000 clones, about 91% of them singletons. The sample consisted of blood. These TCRs come from a girl aged 2-15 years with cystic fibrosis. The conserved cysteine and the conserved F or W are not part of the CDR3 here.

j_gene,v_gene,CDR3aa
TRBJ2-7,TRBV5-1,ASSPRTGVDEQY
TRBJ2-3,TRBV7-2,ASSPLSSTDTQY
TRBJ1-2,TRBV27,ASGRPDGYT
TRBJ1-2,TRBV5-1,ASSLEGQAHYGYT
TRBJ2-5,TRBV15,ATSRLEGNVGETQY
TRBJ2-2,TRBV4-3,ASSQDPGGGNTGELF
TRBJ1-2,TRBV7-9,ASSSIATPNYGYT
TRBJ1-2,TRBV5-1,ASSLGIWPVDNYGYT
TRBJ1-5,TRBV29-1,SVDGGPNQPQH
TRBJ2-2,TRBV9,ASSVSGSSNTGELF
TRBJ1-1,TRBV2,ASSEGGEAF
TRBJ2-5,TRBV7-8,ASSRRVISGETQY
TRBJ1-5,TRBV27,ASSLYLSYVGQPQH
TRBJ2-1,TRBV4-1,ASSQVSGGPNEQF
TRBJ2-7,TRBV19,ASGQGVAYEQY
TRBJ1-2,TRBV5-1,ASSLAGDGYT
TRBJ1-1,TRBV19,ASSSRGAIAEAF
TRBJ1-6,TRBV10-3,AISSGVDSPLH
TRBJ2-7,TRBV25-1,ASSESWRNEQY
TRBJ1-3,TRBV2,ASSGVASGNTIY
TRBJ2-7,TRBV2,ASSYGQGIYEQY
TRBJ2-7,TRBV5-6,ASSLESEQY
TRBJ1-2,TRBV29-1,SVMGQGRNYGYT
TRBJ1-4,TRBV7-9,ASSRDGAAEKLF
TRBJ1-5,TRBV6-5,ASSYSGVGDQPQH
TRBJ1-5,TRBV28,ASSTGQGVLQPQH
TRBJ1-1,TRBV20-1,SAEEGEAF
TRBJ1-1,TRBV6-5,ASSFSRWVY
TRBJ1-2,TRBV19,ATRDRVQSYT
TRBJ2-3,TRBV27,ASSSRGELSQY
TRBJ1-5,TRBV2,ASGWGTSNQPQH
TRBJ1-1,TRBV27,ASSRRGAGTEAF
TRBJ1-4,TRBV25-1,ASSDVTGPGEKLF
TRBJ2-7,TRBV4-2,ASSQVLAATYEQY
TRBJ2-7,TRBV7-8,ASSREVYEQY
TRBJ2-3,TRBV6-1,ASTARDRVDTQY
TRBJ2-3,TRBV2,ASSEDRGRVDTQY
TRBJ2-7,TRBV13,ASSLGGQGAYEQY
TRBJ1-3,TRBV6-5,ASSYHSGRGNTIY
TRBJ1-1,TRBV7-9,ASNQRGVTEAF
TRBJ1-2,TRBV14,ASSQGRIYGYT
TRBJ1-1,TRBV11-2,ASSGGYMNTEAF
TRBJ2-2,TRBV6-1,ASSEGTDYTGELF